These T cell receptor beta chains were read from a single sample in a study of blood T cell repertoires in COVID-19. The table came from immunoSEQ multiplex PCR; TCRdb's copy has only in-frame clones and leaves some out. The sample includes about 350,000 clones, less than 90% of them seen just once. Sequenced sample: PBMCs or T cells enriched from blood (not recorded which). These receptors came from a woman in her twenties or thirties who had recovered from COVID-19. CDR3s include the opening cysteine and the closing phenylalanine or tryptophan. The order of the fields is D gene, J gene, clone size, CDR3 length, V gene, CDR3 DNA, CDR3 protein. The D gene is left open where the match is weak. For some rows the clone size is stated as once, few or many, or as a class when expanded; others skip it.

- TRBJ2-6 - 17 TRBV28 TGTGCCAGCAGTTTATTCGGCGGAAGCTCTGGGGCCAACGTCCTGACTTTC CASSLFGGSSGANVLTF
- TRBJ1-6 - 15 TRBV30 TGTGCCTGGAGTGTACGAGGGATGCGAAATTCACCCCTCCACTTT CAWSVRGMRNSPLHF
- TRBJ1-1 - 13 TRBV19 TGTGCCAGTAGTATCAGTTTGAACACTGAAGCTTTCTTT CASSISLNTEAFF
- TRBJ2-6 - 15 TRBV10-3 TGTGCCCTGGGAGCAACTAACTCTGGGGCCAACGTCCTGACTTTC CALGATNSGANVLTF
TRBD1 TRBJ1-6 - 15 TRBV6-4 TGTGCCAGCAGTGGGACAGGGGGTGGAAATTCACCCCTCCACTTT CASSGTGGGNSPLHF
- TRBJ1-1 - 19 TRBV6-2/TRBV6-3 TGTGCCAGCAGTTACTCGAGGCTGTTCTCGACGGGGGGGAAAACTGAAGCTTTCTTT CASSYSRLFSTGGKTEAFF
- TRBJ1-5 - 16 TRBV5-8 TGTGCCAGCAGCTTGCGTTTCAGGGGAAGCAATCAGCCCCAGCATTTT CASSLRFRGSNQPQHF
TRBD1 TRBJ1-1 - 15 TRBV15 TGTGCCACCAGCAGAGAACAGGGGGTGAGGACTGAAGCTTTCTTT CATSREQGVRTEAFF
- TRBJ1-4 - 16 TRBV28 TGTGCCAGCAGTTTAAGGGGTGGGCAGCTGATAGAAAAACTGTTTTTT CASSLRGGQLIEKLFF
TRBD2 TRBJ2-7 - 16 TRBV7-2 TGTGCCAGCAGCCCTCCCGATCGGCTAGCGGCCTACGAGCAGTACTTC CASSPPDRLAAYEQYF
TRBD2 TRBJ2-5 - 14 TRBV9 TGTGCCAGCAGCGAGCGGGGGCGCGAAGAGACCCAGTACTTC CASSERGREETQYF
- TRBJ2-2 - 14 TRBV5-5 TGTGCCAGCAGCTTACGGGGGAACACCGGGGAGCTGTTTTTT CASSLRGNTGELFF
- TRBJ1-4 - 15 TRBV14 TGTGCCAGCAGCCAAGTCAGGGGCACTAATGAAAAACTGTTTTTT CASSQVRGTNEKLFF
TRBD1 TRBJ2-2 - 15 TRBV28 TGTGCCAGCAGTTTAGGACAGGGGCTTTTCGGGGAGCTGTTTTTT CASSLGQGLFGELFF
- TRBJ1-6 - 15 TRBV10-3 TGTGCCATCAGTGAGGCGGACACCTCAAATTCACCCCTCCACTTT CAISEADTSNSPLHF
TRBD1 TRBJ2-7 - 16 TRBV27 TGTGCCAGCAGTTTACGATCGGCCAGGGGGTTGTACGAGCAGTACTTC CASSLRSARGLYEQYF
- TRBJ1-1 - 15 TRBV11-2 TGTGCCAGCAGAACAGGGACCTTTGGAATCACTGAAGCTTTCTTT CASRTGTFGITEAFF
TRBD1 TRBJ2-7 - 17 TRBV28 TGTGCCAGCAGTTTAGGCCAGGACAGGGGATCCTCCTACGAGCATTACTTC CASSLGQDRGSSYEHYF
- TRBJ1-2 - 13 TRBV6-5 TGTGCCAGTCTTGATATAGCCTCTTACGGCTACACCTTC CASLDIASYGYTF
TRBD1 TRBJ1-6 - 16 TRBV5-4 TGTGCCAGCAGCTTGACAGGGGGGTCCTATAATTCACCCCTCCACTTT CASSLTGGSYNSPLHF
TRBD1 TRBJ1-5 - 15 TRBV7-8 TGTGCCAGCAGCTCGACCCGGGACAGGGAACAGCCCCAGCATTTT CASSSTRDREQPQHF
- TRBJ2-2 - 14 TRBV6-5 TGTGCCAGCACCCAGGGGGGTGACACCGGGGAGCTGTTTTTT CASTQGGDTGELFF
- TRBJ1-1 - 12 TRBV29-1 TGCAGCGTTGAAGGTGGGGGCTCTGAAGCTTTCTTT CSVEGGGSEAFF
- TRBJ1-1 few 15 TRBV11-2 TGTGCCAGCAGCTATGACAGGCGAAGGAACACTGAAGCTTTCTTT CASSYDRRRNTEAFF
TRBD1 TRBJ1-2 - 16 TRBV4-3 TGCGCCAGCAGGCAAGGATTAACAGGGGGCTTCAATGGCTACACCTTC CASRQGLTGGFNGYTF
- TRBJ2-7 - 16 TRBV3-1/TRBV3-2 TGTGCCAGCAGCCAAGATATGGGGGCGAGGTCCTACGAGCAGTACTTC CASSQDMGARSYEQYF
TRBD2 TRBJ2-3 - 18 TRBV3-1/TRBV3-2 TGTGCCAGCAGCCAAAAGACTAGCGGGGGGGTACGCACAGATACGCAGTATTTT CASSQKTSGGVRTDTQYF
- TRBJ1-6 - 15 TRBV6-6 TGTGCCAGCAGTTTAGTAGGGGTGGGTAATTCACCCCTCCACTTT CASSLVGVGNSPLHF
- TRBJ1-6 - 15 TRBV27 TGTGCCAGCAGTTTATTTACTCGGGAACTGTCACCCCTCCACTTT CASSLFTRELSPLHF
- TRBJ2-7 - 15 TRBV30 TGTGCCTGGAGTCCCGTTGGCAGGGGAGCCTACGAGCAGTACTTC CAWSPVGRGAYEQYF
- TRBJ2-1 - 12 TRBV11-2 TGTGCCAGCAGCTTCCGGTACAATGAGCAGTTCTTC CASSFRYNEQFF
TRBD2 TRBJ2-3 - 16 TRBV27 TGTGCCAGCAGTTCGACTAGCGGGGGTTACACAGATACGCAGTATTTT CASSSTSGGYTDTQYF
- TRBJ1-2 - 14 TRBV3-1/TRBV3-2 TGTGCCAGCACCCCGGGGGGGTCAAACTATGGCTACACCTTC CASTPGGSNYGYTF
TRBD1 TRBJ1-1 - 13 TRBV9 TGTGCCAGCAGCCCTGGGACAGGCCGAGAAGCTTTCTTT CASSPGTGREAFF
- TRBJ2-7 - 16 TRBV19 TGTGCCAGTAGTTCCAGGGGTGCCCAGAGCTCCTACGAGCAGTACTTC CASSSRGAQSSYEQYF
- TRBJ1-2 - 15 TRBV27 TGTGCCAGCAGTTTATCGTGGTCCCTAAACTATGGCTACACCTTC CASSLSWSLNYGYTF
- TRBJ1-4 - 13 TRBV10-3 TGTGCCATCAGGGGGCGGCTGGATGAAAAACTGTTTTTT CAIRGRLDEKLFF
- TRBJ1-2 - 14 TRBV11-2 TGTGCCAGCAGCTTAGATCAAGGGAGGGATGGCTACACCTTC CASSLDQGRDGYTF
- TRBJ2-7 few 15 TRBV28 TGTGCCAGCAACCCAACGGGCCGGGACTCCTACGAGCAGTACTTC CASNPTGRDSYEQYF
- TRBJ2-6 - 18 TRBV11-2 TGTGCCAGCAGCTTAGTAGCATCCGGCCCCTCTGGGGCCAACGTCCTGACTTTC CASSLVASGPSGANVLTF
- TRBJ2-7 - 15 TRBV4-1 TGCGCCAGCAGCCAAGTAGGCGCAGGGGCCTACGAGCAGTACTTC CASSQVGAGAYEQYF
TRBD2 TRBJ2-1 once 17 TRBV19 TGTGCCAGTAGTATAGATCGTCCTAGCGGGGGGGCGAATGAGCAGTTCTTC CASSIDRPSGGANEQFF
- TRBJ2-2 - 16 TRBV19 TGTGCCAGTAGTCCCCGTTGGAGGGGGCAATCGGGGGAGCTGTTTTTT CASSPRWRGQSGELFF
TRBD1 TRBJ1-2 - 14 TRBV6-5 TGTGCCATCTCGGAACCCGGGACAGCCAATGGCTACACCTTC CAISEPGTANGYTF
TRBD2 TRBJ2-7 - 15 TRBV7-2 TGTGCCAGCAGCTCCACCGGGACTATCCCCCTCGAGCAGTACTTC CASSSTGTIPLEQYF
- TRBJ1-1 once 16 TRBV3-1/TRBV3-2 TGTGCCAGCAGCCAAGATTGGAGAGGGTCTTGGACTGAAGCTTTCTTT CASSQDWRGSWTEAFF